What follows describes a single TCR beta chain. No antigen is known for it. TCRdb itself ran the 5' RACE reads through MiXCR, one entry per CDR3 protein. The sample contains hundreds of thousands of distinct CDR3 sequences, around 19% of which appear only once. This sample stems from a study of T cells after yellow fever vaccination. Whole-study results and caveats: Compared with primary, the secondary response was weaker and peaked at day 5, not 15. Detected again after the booster were most primary-vaccination clones, at nearly 97% CD4 and 88% CD8.

The CDR3 loop spans 14 amino acids. The germline V gene has CDR1 MNHNY and CDR2 SVGAGI (reference sequence). The V end lost 7 bases, the J end lost 1 base, and 12 bases lay between the germline ends. Specimen: PBMCs, collected before the yellow fever booster vaccination. This TCR was recovered from a man aged 18 to 29 who received the YFV17D yellow fever vaccine. The chain has TRBV6-6 and TRBJ2-3; D gene unclear. The CDR3 here is CASTRGPGTDTQYF. The CDR3 coding sequence is TGTGCCAGCACCCGAGGACCTGGCACAGATACGCAGTATTTT.